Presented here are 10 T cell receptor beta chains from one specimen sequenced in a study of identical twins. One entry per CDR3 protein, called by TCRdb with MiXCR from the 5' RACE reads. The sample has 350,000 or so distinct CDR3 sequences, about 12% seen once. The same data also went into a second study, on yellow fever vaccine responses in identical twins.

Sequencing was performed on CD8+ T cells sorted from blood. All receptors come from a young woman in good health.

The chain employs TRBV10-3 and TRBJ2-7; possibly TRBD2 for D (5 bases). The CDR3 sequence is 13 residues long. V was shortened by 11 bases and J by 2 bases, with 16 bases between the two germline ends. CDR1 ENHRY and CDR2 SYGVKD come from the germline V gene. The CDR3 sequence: CAPRGELPYEQYV. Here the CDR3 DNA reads TGTGCCCCTCGGGGAGAACTTCCCTACGAGCAGTACGTC.

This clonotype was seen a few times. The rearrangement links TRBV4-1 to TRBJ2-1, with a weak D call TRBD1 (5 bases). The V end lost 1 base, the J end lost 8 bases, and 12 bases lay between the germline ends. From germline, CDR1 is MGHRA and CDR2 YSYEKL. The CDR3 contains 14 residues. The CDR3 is CASSQGGAFDEQFF. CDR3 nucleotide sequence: TGCGCCAGCAGCCAAGGGGGCGCTTTCGATGAGCAGTTCTTC.

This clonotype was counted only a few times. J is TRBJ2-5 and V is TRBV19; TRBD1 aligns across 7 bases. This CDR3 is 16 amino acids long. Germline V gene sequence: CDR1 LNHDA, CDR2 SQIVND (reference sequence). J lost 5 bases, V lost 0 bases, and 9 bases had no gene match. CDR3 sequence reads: CASSIDRTGVVETQYF. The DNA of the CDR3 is TGTGCCAGTAGTATAGATCGAACAGGGGTAGTGGAGACCCAGTACTTC.

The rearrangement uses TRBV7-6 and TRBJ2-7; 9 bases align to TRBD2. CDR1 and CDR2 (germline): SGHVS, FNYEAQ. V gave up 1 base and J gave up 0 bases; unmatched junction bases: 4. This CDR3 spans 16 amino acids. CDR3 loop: CASSLEGGRASYEQYF. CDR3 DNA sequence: TGTGCCAGCAGCTTAGAGGGCGGGAGGGCCTCCTACGAGCAGTACTTC. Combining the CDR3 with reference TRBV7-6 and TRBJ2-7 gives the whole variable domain GAGVSQSPRYKVTKRGQDVALRCDPISGHVSLYWYRQALGQGPEFLTYFNYEAQQDKSGLPNDRFSAERPEGSISTLTIQRTEQRDSAMYRCASSLEGGRASYEQYFGPGTRLTVT.

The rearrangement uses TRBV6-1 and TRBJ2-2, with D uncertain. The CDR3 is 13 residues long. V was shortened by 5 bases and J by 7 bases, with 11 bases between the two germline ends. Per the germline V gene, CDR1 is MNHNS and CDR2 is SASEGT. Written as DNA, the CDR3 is TGTGCCAGCAGTCTCAAGTTTCACGGGGAGCTGTTTTTT. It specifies CASSLKFHGELFF.

The DNA of the CDR3 is TGTGCCAGTAGTATAGATCAGGTTAGCACAGATACGCAGTATTTT. This encodes CASSIDQVSTDTQYF. This chain links TRBV19 with TRBJ2-3; D not certain. The CDR3 is 15 amino acids. V lost 0 bases, J lost 0 bases, and 7 bases lay in between. The V gene's germline CDR1 is LNHDA and CDR2 SQIVND (reference sequence).

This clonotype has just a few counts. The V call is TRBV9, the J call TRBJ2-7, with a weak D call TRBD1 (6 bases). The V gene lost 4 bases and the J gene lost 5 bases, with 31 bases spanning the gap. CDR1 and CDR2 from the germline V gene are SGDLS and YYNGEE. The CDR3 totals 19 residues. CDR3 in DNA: TGTGCCAGCAGCAGAGGGGAACAGGGTTTTGGCGTTACATCGGACGAGCAGTACTTC. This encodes CASSRGEQGFGVTSDEQYF.

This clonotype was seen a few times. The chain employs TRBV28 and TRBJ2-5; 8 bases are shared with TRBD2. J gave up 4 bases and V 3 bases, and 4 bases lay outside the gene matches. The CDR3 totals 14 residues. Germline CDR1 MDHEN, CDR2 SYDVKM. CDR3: CASSLGLDPETQYF. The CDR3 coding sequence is TGTGCCAGCAGTTTGGGACTAGACCCAGAGACCCAGTACTTC.

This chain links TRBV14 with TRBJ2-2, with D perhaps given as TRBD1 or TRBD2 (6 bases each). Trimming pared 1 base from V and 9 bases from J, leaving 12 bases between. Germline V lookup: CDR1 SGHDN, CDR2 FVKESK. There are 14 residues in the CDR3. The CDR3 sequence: CASSQGRGIRELFF. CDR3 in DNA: TGTGCCAGCAGCCAAGGGAGGGGGATTCGGGAGCTGTTTTTT.

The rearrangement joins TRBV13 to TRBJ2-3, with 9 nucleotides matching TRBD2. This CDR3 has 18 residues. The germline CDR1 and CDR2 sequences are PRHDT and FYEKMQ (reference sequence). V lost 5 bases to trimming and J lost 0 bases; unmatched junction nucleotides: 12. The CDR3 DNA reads TGTGCCAGCAGCCAACCAGCGGGAGGAGGGGGAAGCACAGATACGCAGTATTTT. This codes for CASSQPAGGGGSTDTQYF.